This record looks at one TCR beta chain sequence and its context. The CDR3 spans 18 residues. Germline-derived CDR1 and CDR2 are MNHNY and SVGAGI (reference sequence). J was trimmed by 2 bases and V by 5 bases; bases with no gene match: 9. Per the authors' pipeline: Amplification with reference gene primers provided the estimates of nucleated cell counts. Profiled with immunoSEQ multiplex PCR; TCRdb holds only in-frame clones, not every one. That table supplies the V and J calls and clone size; D and trimming were determined from the DNA. This sample yields approximately 190,000 clones, of which roughly 84% are seen a single time; around 21% belongs to the top ten. This entry is derived from a study of blood T cell repertoires in COVID-19.

Sequencing was done on a sample of peripheral blood. The chain has TRBV6-6 and TRBJ2-6; TRBD1 matches at 10 bases. The TCR originated in a human donor in a cohort sampled during active COVID-19. CDR3 sequence: CASSRDRGAAAGANVLTF. The CDR3 DNA is TGTGCCAGCAGTCGGGACAGGGGCGCGGCGGCTGGGGCCAACGTCCTGACTTTC.